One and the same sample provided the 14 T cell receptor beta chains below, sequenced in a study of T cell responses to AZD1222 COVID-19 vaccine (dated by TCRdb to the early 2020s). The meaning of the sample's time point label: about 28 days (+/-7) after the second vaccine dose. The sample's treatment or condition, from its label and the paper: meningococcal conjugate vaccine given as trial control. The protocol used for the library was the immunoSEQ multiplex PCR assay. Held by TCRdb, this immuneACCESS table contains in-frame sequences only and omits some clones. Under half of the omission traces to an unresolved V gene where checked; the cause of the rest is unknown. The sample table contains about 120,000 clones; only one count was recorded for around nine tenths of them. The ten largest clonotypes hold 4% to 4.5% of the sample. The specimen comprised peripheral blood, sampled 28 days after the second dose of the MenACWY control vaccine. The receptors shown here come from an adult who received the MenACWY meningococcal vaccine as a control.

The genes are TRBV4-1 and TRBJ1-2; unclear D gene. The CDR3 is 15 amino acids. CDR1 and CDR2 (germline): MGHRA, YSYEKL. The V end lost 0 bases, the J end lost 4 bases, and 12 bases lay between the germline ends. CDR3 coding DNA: TGCGCCAGCAGCCAAGATTTGGATGCACTCTATGGCTACACCTTC. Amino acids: CASSQDLDALYGYTF.

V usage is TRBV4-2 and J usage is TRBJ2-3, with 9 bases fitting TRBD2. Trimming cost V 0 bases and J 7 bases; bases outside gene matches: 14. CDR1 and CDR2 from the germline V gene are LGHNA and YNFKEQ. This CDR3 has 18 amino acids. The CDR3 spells CASSQEPPGGRALHTQYF. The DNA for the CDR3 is TGTGCCAGCAGCCAAGAACCCCCCGGCGGGAGGGCCCTTCATACGCAGTATTTT.

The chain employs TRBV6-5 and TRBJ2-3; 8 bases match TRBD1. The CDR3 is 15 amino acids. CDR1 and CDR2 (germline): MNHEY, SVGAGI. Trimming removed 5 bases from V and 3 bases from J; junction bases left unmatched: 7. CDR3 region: CASSPRTGRTDTQYF. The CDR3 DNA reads TGTGCCAGCAGTCCAAGGACAGGGCGTACAGATACGCAGTATTTT.

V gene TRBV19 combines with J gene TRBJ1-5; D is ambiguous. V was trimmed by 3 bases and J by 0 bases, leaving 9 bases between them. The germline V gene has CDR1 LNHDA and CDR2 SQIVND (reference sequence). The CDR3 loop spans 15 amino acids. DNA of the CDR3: TGTGCCAGTAGTATCATGACATATAGCAATCAGCCCCAGCATTTT. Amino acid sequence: CASSIMTYSNQPQHF.

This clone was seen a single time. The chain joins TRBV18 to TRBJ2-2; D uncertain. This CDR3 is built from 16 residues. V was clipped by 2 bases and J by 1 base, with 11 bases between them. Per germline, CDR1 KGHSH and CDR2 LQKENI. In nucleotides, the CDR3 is TGTGCCAGCTCACCAAACGTCAGGATGAACACCGGGGAGCTGTTTTTT. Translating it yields CASSPNVRMNTGELFF.

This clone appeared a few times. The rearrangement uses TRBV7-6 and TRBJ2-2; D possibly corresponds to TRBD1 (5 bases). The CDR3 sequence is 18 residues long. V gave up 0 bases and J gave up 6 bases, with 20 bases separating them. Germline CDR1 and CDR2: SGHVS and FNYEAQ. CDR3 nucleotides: TGTGCCAGCAGCTTAGCGGTGGAACAGGTCTCTAATTCCGGGGAGCTGTTTTTT. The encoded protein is CASSLAVEQVSNSGELFF.

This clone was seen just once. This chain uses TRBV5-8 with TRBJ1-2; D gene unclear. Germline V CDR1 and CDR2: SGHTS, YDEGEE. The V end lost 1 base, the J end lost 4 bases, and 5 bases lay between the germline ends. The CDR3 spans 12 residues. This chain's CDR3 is CASSLYPYGYTF. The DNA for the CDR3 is TGTGCCAGCAGCTTGTATCCCTATGGCTACACCTTC.

The CDR3 bases are TGTGCCTGGAGTTCATCAGGGGGTGGCTACACCTTC. This encodes CAWSSSGGGYTF. This chain connects TRBV30 to TRBJ1-2; 7 nucleotides align to TRBD1. After removal of 2 bases from V and 7 bases from J, the junction contained 4 bases not matched to a gene. The CDR3 is made up of 12 amino acids. CDR1 GTSNPN and CDR2 SVGIG come from the germline V gene (reference sequence).

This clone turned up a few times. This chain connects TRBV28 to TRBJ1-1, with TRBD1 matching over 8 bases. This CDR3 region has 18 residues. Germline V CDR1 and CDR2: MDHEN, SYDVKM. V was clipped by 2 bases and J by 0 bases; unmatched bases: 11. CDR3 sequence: CASSLNPRGQGMNTEAFF. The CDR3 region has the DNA TGTGCCAGCAGTTTAAACCCCAGGGGGCAGGGTATGAACACTGAAGCTTTCTTT.

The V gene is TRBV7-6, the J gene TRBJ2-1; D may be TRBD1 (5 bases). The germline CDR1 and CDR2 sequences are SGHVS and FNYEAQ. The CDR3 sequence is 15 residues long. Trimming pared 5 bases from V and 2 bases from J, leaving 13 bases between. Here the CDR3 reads CASSPLWTPYNEQFF. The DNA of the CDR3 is TGTGCCAGCAGCCCCCTGTGGACACCCTACAATGAGCAGTTCTTC.

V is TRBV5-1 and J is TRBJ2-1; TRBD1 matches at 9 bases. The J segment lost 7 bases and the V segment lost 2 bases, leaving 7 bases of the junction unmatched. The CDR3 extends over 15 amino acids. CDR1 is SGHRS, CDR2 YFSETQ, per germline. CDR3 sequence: CASSFGQGTRNEQFF. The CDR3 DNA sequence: TGCGCCAGCAGCTTCGGACAGGGGACCCGTAATGAGCAGTTCTTC.

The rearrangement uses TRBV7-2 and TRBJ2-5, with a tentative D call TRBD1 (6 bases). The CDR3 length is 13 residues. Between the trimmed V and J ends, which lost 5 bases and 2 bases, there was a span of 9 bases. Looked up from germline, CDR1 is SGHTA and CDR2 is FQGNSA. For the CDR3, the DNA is TGTGCCAGCAGCCGACAGGTACAAGAGACCCAGTACTTC. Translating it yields CASSRQVQETQYF.

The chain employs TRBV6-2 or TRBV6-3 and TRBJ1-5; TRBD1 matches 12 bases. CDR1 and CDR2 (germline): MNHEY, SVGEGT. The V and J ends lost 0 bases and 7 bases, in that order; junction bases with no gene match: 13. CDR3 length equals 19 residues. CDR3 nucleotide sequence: TGTGCCAGCAGTTACTCGAGGCAACCCCGGGACAGGGGGCACCAGCCCCAGCATTTT. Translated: CASSYSRQPRDRGHQPQHF.

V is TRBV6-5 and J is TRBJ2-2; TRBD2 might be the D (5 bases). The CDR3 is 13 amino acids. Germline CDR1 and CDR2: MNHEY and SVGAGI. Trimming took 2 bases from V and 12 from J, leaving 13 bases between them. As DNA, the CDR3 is TGTGCCAGCAGTTACATGAGGGCCAGAAAGCTGTTTTTT. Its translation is CASSYMRARKLFF.